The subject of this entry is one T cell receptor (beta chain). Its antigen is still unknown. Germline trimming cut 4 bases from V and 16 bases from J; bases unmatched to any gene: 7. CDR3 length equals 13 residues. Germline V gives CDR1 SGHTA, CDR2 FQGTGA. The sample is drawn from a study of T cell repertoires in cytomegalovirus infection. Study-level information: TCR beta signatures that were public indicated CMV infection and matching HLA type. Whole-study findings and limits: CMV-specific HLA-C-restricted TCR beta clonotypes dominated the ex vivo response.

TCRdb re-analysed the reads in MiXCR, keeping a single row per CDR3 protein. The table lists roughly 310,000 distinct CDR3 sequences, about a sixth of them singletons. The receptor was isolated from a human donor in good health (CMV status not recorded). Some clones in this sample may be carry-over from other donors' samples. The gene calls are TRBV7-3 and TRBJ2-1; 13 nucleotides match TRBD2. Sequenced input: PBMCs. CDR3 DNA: TGTGCCAGCAGCTCAGAGACTAGCGGGGGGATCTTCTTC. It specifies CASSSETSGGIFF.